This is a list of T cell receptor beta chains from one sample in a study of T cell responses to AZD1222 COVID-19 vaccine. Assay: immunoSEQ multiplex PCR; the TCRdb copy retains only in-frame clones and omits some. Seen here are fewer than 120,000 clones, over 85% observed once, and the top ten hold roughly 15%. The specimen was peripheral blood, collected 28 days after the second AZD1222 dose. The receptor set was obtained from an adult who received the AZD1222 COVID-19 vaccine. Each CDR3 is given with its conserved first and last residue. Fields, in order: D gene, CDR3 length, V gene, J gene, clone size, CDR3 protein, CDR3 DNA. A D gene is named only where the DNA matches it firmly. Only part of the rows carry a size: once, few, many, or a class if the clone is expanded.

>-|12|TRBV12-3/TRBV12-4|TRBJ1-2|-
CASSLSPYGYTF
TGTGCCAGCAGTTTGTCACCCTATGGCTACACCTTC
>-|16|TRBV5-6|TRBJ2-2|-
CASSLGQPLNTGELFF
TGTGCCAGCAGCTTGGGCCAGCCGCTGAACACCGGGGAGCTGTTTTTT
>TRBD1|14|TRBV19|TRBJ1-5|-
CASSTTGGSQPQHF
TGTGCCAGTAGTACGACAGGGGGCAGTCAGCCCCAGCATTTT
>-|14|TRBV21-1|TRBJ1-1|-
CASSDHQGGTEAFF
TGTGCCAGCAGCGACCATCAAGGGGGCACTGAAGCTTTCTTT
>-|15|TRBV4-2|TRBJ1-2|-
CASSQGDVGWYGYTF
TGTGCCAGCAGCCAAGGGGATGTTGGGTGGTATGGCTACACCTTC
>TRBD1|15|TRBV18|TRBJ1-2|-
CASSPGTGVNYGYTF
TGTGCCAGCTCACCAGGGACAGGGGTGAACTATGGCTACACCTTC
>-|15|TRBV18|TRBJ2-7|-
CASSPLGRDSYEQYF
TGTGCCAGCTCACCATTGGGCAGGGACTCCTACGAGCAGTACTTC
>-|14|TRBV27|TRBJ1-1|-
CASSPAFSDTEAFF
TGTGCCAGCAGTCCGGCCTTCTCGGACACTGAAGCTTTCTTT
>-|13|TRBV25-1|TRBJ1-2|-
CASSRGMDYGYTF
TGTGCCAGCAGTCGGGGGATGGACTATGGCTACACCTTC
>-|15|TRBV6-4|TRBJ1-2|-
CASSSPLDWFPGYTF
TGTGCCAGCAGTTCCCCTCTAGACTGGTTCCCTGGCTACACCTTC
>-|14|TRBV6-5|TRBJ2-7|-
CASSHLSQGYEQYF
TGTGCCAGCAGCCACCTATCCCAGGGGTACGAGCAGTACTTC
>TRBD1|10|TRBV29-1|TRBJ1-1|-
CSVVDRETFF
TGCAGCGTTGTAGACAGGGAGACTTTCTTT
>-|19|TRBV19|TRBJ2-2|-
CASSIGAVNQLLNTGELFF
TGTGCCAGTAGTATAGGGGCGGTTAATCAGCTCCTCAACACCGGGGAGCTGTTTTTT
>-|14|TRBV4-2|TRBJ2-2|-
CASSQDGPTGELFF
TGTGCCAGCAGCCAAGATGGGCCCACCGGGGAGCTGTTTTTT
>-|14|TRBV5-4|TRBJ1-1|-
CASSLPVENTEAFF
TGTGCCAGCAGCTTGCCGGTAGAGAACACTGAAGCTTTCTTT
>-|13|TRBV30|TRBJ1-5|-
CAWSGSFNQPQHF
TGTGCCTGGAGTGGGTCCTTCAATCAGCCCCAGCATTTT
>TRBD2|18|TRBV19|TRBJ2-3|-
CASSPPGLAGGSKDTQYF
TGTGCCAGTAGCCCACCGGGACTAGCGGGAGGATCCAAAGATACGCAGTATTTT
>-|13|TRBV12-3/TRBV12-4|TRBJ1-5|-
CASTVGQYQPQHF
TGTGCCAGCACAGTCGGACAGTATCAGCCCCAGCATTTT
>-|15|TRBV11-3|TRBJ2-2|-
CASSSQIANTGELFF
TGTGCCAGCAGCTCACAAATCGCGAACACCGGGGAGCTGTTTTTT
>-|15|TRBV6-1|TRBJ2-6|-
CASSEDPSGANVLTF
TGTGCCAGCAGTGAAGACCCCTCTGGGGCCAACGTCCTGACTTTC
>TRBD2|16|TRBV5-1|TRBJ2-3|-
CASSPGLAGSTDTQYF
TGCGCCAGCAGCCCCGGACTAGCGGGAAGCACAGATACGCAGTATTTT
>-|12|TRBV2|TRBJ1-1|-
CAIDRTYTEAFF
TGTGCCATCGACAGAACCTACACTGAAGCTTTCTTT
>TRBD1|15|TRBV19|TRBJ2-5|once
CASSLGTGGGETQYF
TGTGCCAGTAGTTTGGGGACAGGGGGAGGGGAGACCCAGTACTTC
>-|14|TRBV24-1|TRBJ2-5|-
CATSADSGTGTQYF
TGTGCCACCAGCGCAGATTCTGGGACCGGGACCCAGTACTTC
>-|13|TRBV12-3/TRBV12-4|TRBJ2-7|-
CASSRRYPLEQYF
TGTGCCAGCAGCCGACGCTACCCTTTAGAGCAGTACTTC
>TRBD2|17|TRBV4-1|TRBJ2-3|-
CASSQARLAGGQDTQYF
TGCGCCAGCAGCCAAGCAAGACTAGCGGGGGGGCAAGATACGCAGTATTTT
>-|11|TRBV20-1|TRBJ1-1|-
CSARETYEAFF
TGCAGTGCTAGGGAAACCTATGAAGCTTTCTTT
>-|16|TRBV4-2|TRBJ1-2|-
CASSQDFRTEIYGYTF
TGTGCCAGCAGCCAAGATTTTAGGACGGAAATTTATGGCTACACCTTC